A single sample is the source of the 9 T cell receptor beta chains below, sequenced in a study of shared clonotypes between healthy human individuals. Sequencing used immunoSEQ multiplex PCR; TCRdb keeps in-frame clones, though not all of them. Here the sample spans about 490,000 clones, roughly 85% being singletons. The source material was PBMCs. The receptors originated from a woman aged 40 to 50 in good health. Some clones in this sample may be carry-over from other donors' samples.

V and J are TRBV6-5 and TRBJ2-7; 9 nucleotides line up with TRBD2. The CDR3 totals 16 residues. Germline V gene lookup returns CDR1 MNHEY and CDR2 SVGAGI. J gave up 1 base and V 2 bases, and 6 bases lay outside the gene matches. The CDR3 DNA follows: TGTGCCAGCAGTTACGCGGTGACTAGCGGTTCCTACGAGCAGTACTTC. Translated: CASSYAVTSGSYEQYF.

V and J are TRBV6-1 and TRBJ2-7; D unclear. V was cut by 5 bases and J by 7 bases, with 12 bases left in between. CDR1 is MNHNS and CDR2 is SASEGT in the germline V gene. CDR3 length equals 12 residues. As DNA, the CDR3 is TGTGCCAGCAGTCGGACCGTGGGGGAGCAGTACTTC. Residues: CASSRTVGEQYF.

This clone was observed a single time. This chain joins TRBV6-1 and TRBJ2-7, with D uncertain. Germline V gene data show CDR1 as MNHNS and CDR2 as SASEGT. The CDR3 totals 15 residues. Trimming left V 6 bases short and J 6 bases short, with 21 bases between. The CDR3 DNA sequence: TGTGCCAGCAGGAAGCGTATGATCCAACCGATCGAGCAGTACTTC. Protein sequence: CASRKRMIQPIEQYF.

The chain employs TRBV29-1 and TRBJ1-2, with D hard to call. V was cut by 4 bases and J by 8 bases, with 20 bases left in between. The CDR3 loop spans 14 amino acids. Germline V CDR1 and CDR2: SQVTM, ANQGSEA. CDR3 sequence (DNA): TGCAGCGTTGTCGTGAGCGTCCCCAGCCGGGGCTACACCTTC. Amino acid sequence: CSVVVSVPSRGYTF. Full variable domain (outside the CDR3, taken from reference TRBV29-1 and TRBJ1-2): SAVISQKPSRDICQRGTSLTIQCQVDSQVTMMFWYRQQPGQSLTLIATANQGSEATYESGFVIDKFPISRPNLTFSTLTVSNMSPEDSSIYLCSVVVSVPSRGYTFGSGTRLTVV.

This clone came up many times. The chain is built from TRBV6-1 and TRBJ2-1; TRBD1 is a possible D gene (5 bases). Trimming stripped 4 bases from V and 2 bases from J, with 12 bases between. Per germline, CDR1 MNHNS and CDR2 SASEGT. The CDR3 loop spans 15 amino acids. The CDR3 is CASSAGRDAYNEQFF. The DNA of the CDR3 is TGTGCCAGCAGTGCGGGCAGGGATGCCTACAATGAGCAGTTCTTC.

This clone was counted many times. The J gene is TRBJ2-7, the V gene TRBV5-4; the D is unclear. The CDR3 has 12 residues. The germline gives CDR1 SGHNT, CDR2 YYREEE (reference sequence). V was shortened by 0 bases and J by 3 bases, with 4 bases between the two germline ends. The DNA for the CDR3 is TGTGCCAGCAGCTTGGAGGGCTACGAGCAGTACTTC. Protein product: CASSLEGYEQYF.

This clone was counted between two and nine times. This rearrangement joins TRBV7-8 to TRBJ2-5, with 9 bases that match TRBD2. The J call is in doubt because the DNA end fits TRBJ2-7 better. CDR1 is SGHVS, CDR2 FQNEAQ, per germline. This CDR3 is built from 15 residues. The CDR3 region has the DNA TGTGCCAGCAGCTCACGACTAGCGGCTACCTACGAGCAGTACTTC. It specifies CASSSRLAATYEQYF.

The V gene is TRBV19, the J gene TRBJ2-5, with 12 bases matching TRBD1. J lost 13 bases, V lost 8 bases, and 35 bases had no gene match. Germline V CDR1 and CDR2: LNHDA, SQIVND (reference sequence). The length of the CDR3 is 21 residues. The CDR3 coding sequence is TGTGCCAGTTCCCCCGGGACAGGGGGCCCCTTTGGTCGGCCCACCTACGAGGGTCGGTACTTC. Translating gives CASSPGTGGPFGRPTYEGRYF.

CDR3: CAHQTSQYNEQFF. DNA of the CDR3: TGTGCCCATCAGACTAGCCAATACAATGAGCAGTTCTTC. The chain couples TRBV6-6 to TRBJ2-1, with 7 nucleotides matching TRBD2. Germline V lookup: CDR1 MNHNY, CDR2 SVGAGI (reference sequence). The CDR3 totals 13 residues. The V gene end was trimmed by 11 bases and the J gene end by 4 bases; junction bases not matched to a gene: 8.